This record covers a single T cell receptor beta chain. Its target is not known. PCR employed 60 Vbeta and 13 Jbeta primers. The protocol was immunoSEQ multiplex PCR, while the TCRdb copy is restricted to in-frame clones and leaves out a portion. The table shows tens of thousands of clones, with roughly four fifths occurring only once. This specimen comes from a study of cytomegalovirus exposure and HLA in healthy donors. General study points: Reports indicate that TCR beta sequences accurately predicted the HLA-A and HLA-B alleles of most subjects.

CDR3 length: 15 amino acids. Trimming took 6 bases from V and 9 from J; bases not matched to a gene: 11. Germline V gene data show CDR1 as MNHEY and CDR2 as SVGAGI. The sequence derives from a man between 18 and 35 years old in good health and CMV-seronegative. The sequencing input was PBMCs. This sequence joins TRBV6-5 and TRBJ1-5, with 10 bases identical to TRBD1. CDR3 sequence (DNA): TGTGCCAGCAGACCGGGACAGGGGACGCTGGGGCCCCAGCATTTT. Its protein product is CASRPGQGTLGPQHF.